Listed below are T cell receptor beta chains from one sample, sequenced in a study of blood T cells in healthy people across ages. TCRdb used MiXCR to reprocess the 5' RACE reads, holding one entry per CDR3 protein. The data hold hundreds of thousands of distinct CDR3 sequences, with roughly 64% observed a single time. Sequenced input: blood. The origin of the receptors is a man aged 25 to 40 in good health. CDR3s include the opening cysteine and the closing phenylalanine or tryptophan. The order of the fields is V gene, J gene, D gene, clone size, CDR3 DNA, CDR3 protein. The D gene is left open where the match is weak. Some rows mark clone size as missing; the rest say once, few, many or name a class of expanded clone.

TRBV4-3	TRBJ2-3	-	-	TGCGCCAGCAGCCAATCAGACGGATTCACAGATACGCAGTATTTT	CASSQSDGFTDTQYF
TRBV5-1	TRBJ2-3	-	-	TGCGCCAGCAGCGGAGCAGGGAACGTAAATACGCAGTATTTT	CASSGAGNVNTQYF
TRBV28	TRBJ2-5	-	-	TGTGCCAGCAGTTCGGGGGGACAAAGCCAAGAGACCCAGTACTTC	CASSSGGQSQETQYF
TRBV13	TRBJ2-7	-	-	TGTGCCAGCAGATACAGCGACTCCTACGAGCAGTACTTC	CASRYSDSYEQYF
TRBV10-3	TRBJ2-1	TRBD2	-	TGTGCCATCAGTGACGATAGCGGGTCGTACAATGAGCAGTTCTTC	CAISDDSGSYNEQFF
TRBV5-1	TRBJ2-2	-	-	TGCGCCAGCAGACAGTTGAACACCGGGGAGCTGTTTTTT	CASRQLNTGELFF
TRBV20-1	TRBJ2-7	-	few	TGCAGTGCTGTCCCGAGGTTTGAATCCTACGAGCAGTACTTC	CSAVPRFESYEQYF
TRBV27	TRBJ2-1	-	few	TGTGCCAGCAGTTTAGATGGGTCCTACAATGAGCAGTTCTTC	CASSLDGSYNEQFF
TRBV6-5	TRBJ2-3	-	-	TGTGCCAGCAGTCGGGGAGGTCCAGATACGCGGTATTTT	CASSRGGPDTRYF
TRBV25-1	TRBJ2-7	TRBD1	many	TGTGCCAGCAGTGCTAGGACAGGGGGTTCCTACGAGCAGTACTTC	CASSARTGGSYEQYF
TRBV25-1	TRBJ2-7	-	few	TGTGCCAGCAGACAGGGGGGGGGCGAGCAGTACTTC	CASRQGGGEQYF
TRBV20-1	TRBJ2-7	TRBD2	-	TGCAGTGCTCCCGCGGGAGGCCGTTCCTACGAGCAGTACTTC	CSAPAGGRSYEQYF
TRBV14	TRBJ1-1	-	-	TGTGCCAGCAGCCCCCTAGGGGGGGGCGCGACTGAAGCTTTCTTT	CASSPLGGGATEAFF
TRBV3-1	TRBJ2-1	TRBD2	-	TGTGCCAGCAGCCAAGTTCGAACTAGCGGAAAGCAGTTCTTC	CASSQVRTSGKQFF
TRBV6-5	TRBJ2-2	-	-	TGTGCCAGCAGTTACACGAACACCGGGGAGCTGTTTTTT	CASSYTNTGELFF
TRBV25-1	TRBJ2-7	TRBD2	-	TGTGCCAGCAGAGGAGGACTAGCGAGCTCCTACGAGCAGTACTTC	CASRGGLASSYEQYF
TRBV7-2	TRBJ2-7	-	-	TGTGCCAGCTCCTCTAGGGGGGTCCCATCCTACGAGCAGTACTTC	CASSSRGVPSYEQYF
TRBV11-2	TRBJ2-2	-	-	TGTGCCAGCAGCTTATTGGCGACGGGATCCTCCGGGGAGCTGTTTTTT	CASSLLATGSSGELFF
TRBV20-1	TRBJ1-5	TRBD1	-	TGCAGTGCTAGGGTCGGACAGGGTAGCAATCAGCCCCAGCATTTT	CSARVGQGSNQPQHF
TRBV5-5	TRBJ2-7	-	-	TGTGCCAGCACCTTGGGGGGAAGTGAGCAGTACTTC	CASTLGGSEQYF
TRBV6-5	TRBJ1-2	-	-	TGTGCCAGCAGTTACTCGGAGTCTCTCTATGGCTACACCTTC	CASSYSESLYGYTF
TRBV12-3/TRBV12-4	TRBJ2-3	-	-	TGTGCCAGCAGCGAAAGTTACAGCACAGATACGCAGTATTTT	CASSESYSTDTQYF
TRBV3-1	TRBJ2-3	-	-	TGTGCCAGCAGCCATGCCCAGTTGGTTGATACGCAGTATTTT	CASSHAQLVDTQYF
TRBV12-3/TRBV12-4	TRBJ2-5	-	-	TGTGCCAGCAGTTCGACAGGGACCCAGTACTTC	CASSSTGTQYF
TRBV29-1	TRBJ2-3	-	few	TGCAGCGTTCGTCCGAAGGCCACAGATACGCAGTATTTT	CSVRPKATDTQYF
TRBV28	TRBJ2-5	-	few	TGTGCCAGCAGCCTTCAGACGGGGCAGTACTTC	CASSLQTGQYF
TRBV10-3	TRBJ2-3	-	-	TGTGCCACAGCAGGGGAGGGAAGCACAGATACGCAGTATTTT	CATAGEGSTDTQYF
TRBV7-2	TRBJ1-5	TRBD1	-	TGTGCCAGCAGCTTATTTCAGGGGGCGGATAGCAATCAGCCCCAGCATTTT	CASSLFQGADSNQPQHF
TRBV7-9	TRBJ2-7	-	once	TGTGCCAGCAGTCACGACAATGAGCAGTACTTC	CASSHDNEQYF
TRBV10-3	TRBJ2-7	-	-	TGTGCCATCAGTGAGCCCCGGGCAACCTACGAGCAGTACTTC	CAISEPRATYEQYF
TRBV27	TRBJ1-6	-	few	TGTGCCAGCAGAACTCCCCTCCACTTT	CASRTPLHF
TRBV9	TRBJ2-1	-	-	TGTGCCAGCAGCGCAGCAGACAGGTCCTACAATGAGCAGTTCTTC	CASSAADRSYNEQFF
TRBV6-2/TRBV6-3	TRBJ1-2	-	few	TGTGCCAGCAGACGACCGGGTTCCTATGGCTACACCTTC	CASRRPGSYGYTF
TRBV20-1	TRBJ2-1	-	-	TGCAGTGCGATTTTGGAGGGCCACTCCTACAATGAGCAGTTCTTC	CSAILEGHSYNEQFF
TRBV29-1	TRBJ1-2	TRBD1	-	TGCAGCGTAACCGGGACAGGACCTCTGAGAGAGGGCTACACCTTC	CSVTGTGPLREGYTF
TRBV6-1	TRBJ2-7	-	-	TGTGCCAGCATGTGGTCTCATCCGTCACTAGGCGAGCAGTACTTC	CASMWSHPSLGEQYF
TRBV7-9	TRBJ2-1	-	few	TGTGCCAGCAGCTTAGCCGGGTTAAAGGAGTTCTTC	CASSLAGLKEFF
TRBV11-2	TRBJ2-3	-	once	TGTGCCAGCGAACTTAGAGGGTCTGGAACAGATACGCAGTATTTT	CASELRGSGTDTQYF
TRBV20-1	TRBJ2-1	-	-	TGCAGTGCTAGTTACTTGAGTGAGCAGTTCTTC	CSASYLSEQFF
TRBV29-1	TRBJ2-5	-	-	TGCAGCATACAACAGGGCCAAGAGACCCAGTACTTC	CSIQQGQETQYF
TRBV10-3	TRBJ2-4	-	-	TGTGCCATCAGGTCAGGATCCGAGGAGCAGTACTTC	CAIRSGSEEQYF
TRBV29-1	TRBJ2-3	-	many	TGCAGCGTTGAAGATTGGACCCCTAGGGCGGATACGCAGTATTTT	CSVEDWTPRADTQYF